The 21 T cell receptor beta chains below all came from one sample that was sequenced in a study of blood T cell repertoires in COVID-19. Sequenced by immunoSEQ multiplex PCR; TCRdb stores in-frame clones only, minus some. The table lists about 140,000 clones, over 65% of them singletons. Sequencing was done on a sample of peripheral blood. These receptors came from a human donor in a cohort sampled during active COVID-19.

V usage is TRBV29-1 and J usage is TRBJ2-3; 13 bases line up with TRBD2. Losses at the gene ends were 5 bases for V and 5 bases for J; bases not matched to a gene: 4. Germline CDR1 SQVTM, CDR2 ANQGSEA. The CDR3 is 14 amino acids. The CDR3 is CSVRTSGGGDTQYF. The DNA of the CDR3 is TGCAGCGTTCGGACTAGCGGGGGAGGAGATACGCAGTATTTT.

The CDR3 protein is CASSPDLGGARSSPLHF. CDR3 nucleotide sequence: TGTGCCAGCAGTCCCGACCTTGGGGGGGCTAGGAGTTCACCCCTCCACTTT. This chain links TRBV28 with TRBJ1-6, with a tentative D call TRBD1 (6 bases). The V gene lost 5 bases and the J gene lost 9 bases, with 23 bases spanning the gap. CDR3 size: 17 residues. The germline CDR1 and CDR2 sequences are MDHEN and SYDVKM.

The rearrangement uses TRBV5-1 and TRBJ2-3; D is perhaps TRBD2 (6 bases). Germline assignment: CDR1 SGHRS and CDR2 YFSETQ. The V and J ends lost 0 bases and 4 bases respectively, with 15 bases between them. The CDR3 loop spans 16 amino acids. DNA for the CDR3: TGCGCCAGCAGCTTGGGGAGCGGGCCCAAGGCAGATACGCAGTATTTT. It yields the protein CASSLGSGPKADTQYF.

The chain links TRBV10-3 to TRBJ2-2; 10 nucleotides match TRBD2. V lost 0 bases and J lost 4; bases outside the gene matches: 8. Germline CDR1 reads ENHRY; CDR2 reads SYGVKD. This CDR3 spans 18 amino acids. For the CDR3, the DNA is TGTGCCATCAGTGAGTCTGCAGCGGGAGGGCCCGGCACCGGGGAGCTGTTTTTT. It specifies CAISESAAGGPGTGELFF.

The chain's CDR3 is CASSDLRTGQNSPLHF. DNA for the CDR3: TGTGCCAGCAGCGATTTGAGGACAGGGCAGAATTCACCCCTCCACTTT. The V and J genes are TRBV9 and TRBJ1-6; 8 bases map to TRBD1. CDR1 SGDLS and CDR2 YYNGEE come from the germline V gene. The length of the CDR3 is 16 residues. The trim removed 3 bases at V and 7 bases at J, leaving 9 bases unmatched.

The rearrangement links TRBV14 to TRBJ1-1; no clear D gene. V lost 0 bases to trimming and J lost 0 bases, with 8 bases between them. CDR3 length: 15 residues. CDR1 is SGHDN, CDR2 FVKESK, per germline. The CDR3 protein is CASSQDVRMNTEAFF. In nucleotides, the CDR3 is TGTGCCAGCAGCCAAGATGTGCGTATGAACACTGAAGCTTTCTTT. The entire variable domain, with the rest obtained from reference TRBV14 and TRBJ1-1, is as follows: EAGVTQFPSHSVIEKGQTVTLRCDPISGHDNLYWYRRVMGKEIKFLLHFVKESKQDESGMPNNRFLAERTGGTYSTLKVQPAELEDSGVYFCASSQDVRMNTEAFFGQGTRLTVV.

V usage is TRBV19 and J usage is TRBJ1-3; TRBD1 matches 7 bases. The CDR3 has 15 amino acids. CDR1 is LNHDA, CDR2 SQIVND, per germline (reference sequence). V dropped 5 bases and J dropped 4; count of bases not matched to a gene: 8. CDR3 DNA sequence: TGTGCCAGTAGTCCGACAGGGTGGGCCGGAAACACCATATATTTT. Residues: CASSPTGWAGNTIYF.

The CDR3 region is CAISEGDRGGLSGANVLTF. CDR3 nucleotides: TGTGCCATCAGTGAGGGGGACAGGGGGGGACTCTCTGGGGCCAACGTCCTGACTTTC. V and J are TRBV10-3 and TRBJ2-6; 11 bases match TRBD1. The CDR3 extends over 19 amino acids. Germline V gene lookup returns CDR1 ENHRY and CDR2 SYGVKD. V gave up 2 bases and J gave up 0 bases; unmatched junction bases: 6.

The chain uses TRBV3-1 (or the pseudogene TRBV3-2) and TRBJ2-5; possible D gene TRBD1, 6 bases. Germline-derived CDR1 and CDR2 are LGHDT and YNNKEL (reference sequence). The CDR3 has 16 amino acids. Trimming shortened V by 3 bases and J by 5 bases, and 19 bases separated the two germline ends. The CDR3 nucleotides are TGTGCCAGCAGCCAGTGGTGGCAGGGGTATGGGGAGACCCAGTACTTC. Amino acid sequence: CASSQWWQGYGETQYF.

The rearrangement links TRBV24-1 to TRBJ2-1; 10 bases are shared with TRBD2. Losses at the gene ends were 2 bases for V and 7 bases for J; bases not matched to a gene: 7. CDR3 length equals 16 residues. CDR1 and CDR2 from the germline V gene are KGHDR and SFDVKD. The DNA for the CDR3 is TGTGCCACCAGTGATTCCTCTAGCGGGAGTTGGAATGAGCAGTTCTTC. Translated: CATSDSSSGSWNEQFF.

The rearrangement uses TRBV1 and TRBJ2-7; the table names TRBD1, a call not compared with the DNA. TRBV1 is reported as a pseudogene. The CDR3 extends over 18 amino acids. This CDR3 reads CTSSTLRRCRTGSYEQYF. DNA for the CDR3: TGCACCAGCAGCACCCTTCGGAGATGCCGGACAGGAAGCTACGAGCAGTACTTC.

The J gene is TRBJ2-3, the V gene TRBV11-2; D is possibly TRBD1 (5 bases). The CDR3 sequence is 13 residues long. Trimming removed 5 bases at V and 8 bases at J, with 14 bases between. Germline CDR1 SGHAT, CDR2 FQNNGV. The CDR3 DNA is TGTGCCAGCAGCCCAGGCTTCCAGGGTACGCAGTATTTT. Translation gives CASSPGFQGTQYF. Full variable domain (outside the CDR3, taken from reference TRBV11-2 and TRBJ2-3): EAGVAQSPRYKIIEKRQSVAFWCNPISGHATLYWYQQILGQGPKLLIQFQNNGVVDDSQLPKDRFSAERLKGVDSTLKIQPAKLEDSAVYLCASSPGFQGTQYFGPGTRLTVL.

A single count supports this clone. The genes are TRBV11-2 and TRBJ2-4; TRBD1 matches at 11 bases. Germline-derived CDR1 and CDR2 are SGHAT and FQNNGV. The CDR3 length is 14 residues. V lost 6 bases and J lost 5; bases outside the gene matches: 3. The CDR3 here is CASRKGQGENIQYF. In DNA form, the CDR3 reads TGTGCCAGCAGGAAGGGACAGGGGGAAAACATTCAGTACTTC.

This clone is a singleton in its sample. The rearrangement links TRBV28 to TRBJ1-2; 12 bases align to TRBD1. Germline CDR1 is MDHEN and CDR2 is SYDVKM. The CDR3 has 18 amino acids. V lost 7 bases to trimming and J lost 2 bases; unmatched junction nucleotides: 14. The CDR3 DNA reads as TGTGCCAGCATTCCTCCCTCCGGGACAGGGGGCCGAAACTATGGCTACACCTTC. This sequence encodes CASIPPSGTGGRNYGYTF.

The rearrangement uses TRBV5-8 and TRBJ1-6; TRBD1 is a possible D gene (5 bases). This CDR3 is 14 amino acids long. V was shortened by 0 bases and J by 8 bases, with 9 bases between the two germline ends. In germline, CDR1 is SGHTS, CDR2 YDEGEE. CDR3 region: CASSLGQGHSPLHF. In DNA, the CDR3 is TGTGCCAGCAGCTTGGGCCAGGGCCATTCACCCCTCCACTTT. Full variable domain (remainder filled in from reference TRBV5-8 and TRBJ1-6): EAGVTQSPTHLIKTRGQQATLRCSPISGHTSVYWYQQALGLGLQFLLWYDEGEERNRGNFPPRFSGRQFPNYSSELNVNALELEDSALYLCASSLGQGHSPLHFGNGTRLTVT.

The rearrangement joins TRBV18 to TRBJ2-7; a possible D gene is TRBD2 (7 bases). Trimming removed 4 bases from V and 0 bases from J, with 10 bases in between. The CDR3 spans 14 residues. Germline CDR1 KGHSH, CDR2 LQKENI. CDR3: CASSQRDTSYEQYF. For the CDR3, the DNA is TGTGCCAGCTCACAGCGGGACACCTCCTACGAGCAGTACTTC.

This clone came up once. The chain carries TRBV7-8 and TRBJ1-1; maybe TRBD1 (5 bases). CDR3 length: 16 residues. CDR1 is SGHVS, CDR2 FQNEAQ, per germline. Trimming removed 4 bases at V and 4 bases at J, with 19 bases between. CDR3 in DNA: TGTGCCAGCAGCTCCCCAAAGGGCCTAAGGGGCACTGAAGCTTTCTTT. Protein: CASSSPKGLRGTEAFF. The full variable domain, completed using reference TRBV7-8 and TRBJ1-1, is GAGVSQSPRYKVAKRGQDVALRCDPISGHVSLFWYQQALGQGPEFLTYFQNEAQLDKSGLPSDRFFAERPEGSVSTLKIQRTQQEDSAVYLCASSSPKGLRGTEAFFGQGTRLTVV.

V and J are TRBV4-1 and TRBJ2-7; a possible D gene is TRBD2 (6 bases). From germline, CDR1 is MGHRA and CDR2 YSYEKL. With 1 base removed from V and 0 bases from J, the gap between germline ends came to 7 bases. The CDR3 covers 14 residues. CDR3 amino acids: CASSQGLGSYEQYV. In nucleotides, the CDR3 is TGCGCCAGCAGCCAAGGACTAGGCTCCTACGAGCAGTACGTC.

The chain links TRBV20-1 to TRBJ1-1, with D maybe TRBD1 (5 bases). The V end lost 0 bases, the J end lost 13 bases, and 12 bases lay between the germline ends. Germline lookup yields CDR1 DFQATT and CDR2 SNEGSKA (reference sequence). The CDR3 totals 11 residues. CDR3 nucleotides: TGCAGTGCTAGAGAAGGTCAAAGGGGTTTCTTT. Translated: CSAREGQRGFF.

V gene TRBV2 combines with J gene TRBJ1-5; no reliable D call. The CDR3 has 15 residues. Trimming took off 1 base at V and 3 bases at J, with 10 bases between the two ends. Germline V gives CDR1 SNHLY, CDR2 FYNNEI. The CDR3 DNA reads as TGTGCCAGCAGTGAAGATATCGGAGACAATCAGCCCCAGCATTTT. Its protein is CASSEDIGDNQPQHF.

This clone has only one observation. CDR3 DNA sequence: TGTGCCAGCAGTCGACAGGGCACGAGAGGCTACACCTTC. Protein product: CASSRQGTRGYTF. This chain uses TRBV6-5 with TRBJ1-2; 7 bases are shared with TRBD1. After removal of 5 bases from V and 8 bases from J, the junction contained 8 bases not matched to a gene. From germline, CDR1 is MNHEY and CDR2 SVGAGI. This CDR3 region has 13 residues.